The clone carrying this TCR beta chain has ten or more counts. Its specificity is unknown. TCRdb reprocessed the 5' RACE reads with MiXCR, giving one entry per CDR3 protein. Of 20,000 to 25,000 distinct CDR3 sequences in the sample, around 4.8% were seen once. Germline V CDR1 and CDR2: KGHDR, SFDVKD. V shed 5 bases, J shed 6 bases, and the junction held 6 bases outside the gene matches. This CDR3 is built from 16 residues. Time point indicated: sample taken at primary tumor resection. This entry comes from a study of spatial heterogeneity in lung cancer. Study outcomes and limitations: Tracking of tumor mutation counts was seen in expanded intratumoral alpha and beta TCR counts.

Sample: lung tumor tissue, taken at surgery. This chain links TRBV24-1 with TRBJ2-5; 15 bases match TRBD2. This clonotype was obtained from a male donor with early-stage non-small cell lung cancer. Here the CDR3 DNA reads TGTGCCACCAGTGCCCCCGGGACTAGCGGGAGGCAGACCCAGTACTTC. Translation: CATSAPGTSGRQTQYF.